This TCR beta chain emerged from a study of beta chain features in type 1 diabetes. Expressed TCRB transcripts were sequenced, since all the RNA that had been isolated was reverse transcribed. Generated by immunoSEQ multiplex PCR, the TCRdb table keeps only in-frame clones and is missing some. The sample records under 900,000 clones, 17% being singletons. CDR1 is SEHNR and CDR2 is FQNEAQ in the germline V gene (reference sequence). The CDR3 consists of 17 residues. After removal of 5 bases from V and 2 bases from J, the junction contained 12 bases not matched to a gene. The sequence was obtained from a woman between 18 and 30 years old in good health. J is TRBJ2-5 and V is TRBV7-9, with 9 bases that match TRBD2. Input material: naive CD4+ T cells from blood. CDR3 DNA sequence: TGTGCCAGCAGCGCACTCATTAGCGGGAGAGGGCAAGAGACCCAGTACTTC. This encodes CASSALISGRGQETQYF.